This T cell receptor (beta chain) was captured in a study of monozygotic twins with cystic fibrosis. Notes on the study in general: Monozygotic CF twins shared more identical nucleotide clonotypes than unrelated patients.

The repertoire was sequenced with immunoSEQ multiplex PCR; TCRdb's copy has only in-frame clones and lacks some. This sample has over 25,000 clones, with 80% to 95% found just once. As to this clone: What it binds is unknown.

V lost 1 base and J 7 bases, leaving 17 bases between the germline ends. CDR3 length: 17 amino acids. Germline V gene data show CDR1 as SNHLY and CDR2 as FYNNEI. The rearrangement links TRBV2 to TRBJ1-6; a possible D gene is TRBD1 (6 bases). The sample was blood. The sequence came from a girl aged 2 to 9 with cystic fibrosis. The chain's CDR3 is CASSEVAVRQGNSPLHF. CDR3 nucleotide sequence: TGTGCCAGCAGTGAAGTAGCTGTAAGGCAGGGGAATTCACCCCTCCACTTT.